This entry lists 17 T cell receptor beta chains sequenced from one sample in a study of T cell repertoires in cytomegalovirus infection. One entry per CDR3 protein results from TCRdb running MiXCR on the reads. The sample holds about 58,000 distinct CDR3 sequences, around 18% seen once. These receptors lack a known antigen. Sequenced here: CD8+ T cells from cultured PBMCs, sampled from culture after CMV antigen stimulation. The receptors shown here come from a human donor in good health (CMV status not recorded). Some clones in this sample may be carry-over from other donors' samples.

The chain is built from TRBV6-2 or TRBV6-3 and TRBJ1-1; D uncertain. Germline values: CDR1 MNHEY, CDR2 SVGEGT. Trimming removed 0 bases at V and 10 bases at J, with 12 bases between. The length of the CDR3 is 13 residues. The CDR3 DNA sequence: TGTGCCAGCAGTTACTCGTCGGCTCTGGGAGCTTTCTTT. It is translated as CASSYSSALGAFF.

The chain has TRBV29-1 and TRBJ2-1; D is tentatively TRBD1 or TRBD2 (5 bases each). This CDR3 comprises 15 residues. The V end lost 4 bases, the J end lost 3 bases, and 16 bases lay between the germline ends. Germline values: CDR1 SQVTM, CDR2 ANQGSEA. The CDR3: CSVVERGKRYNEQFF. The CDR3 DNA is TGCAGCGTTGTAGAGAGGGGAAAACGCTACAATGAGCAGTTCTTC.

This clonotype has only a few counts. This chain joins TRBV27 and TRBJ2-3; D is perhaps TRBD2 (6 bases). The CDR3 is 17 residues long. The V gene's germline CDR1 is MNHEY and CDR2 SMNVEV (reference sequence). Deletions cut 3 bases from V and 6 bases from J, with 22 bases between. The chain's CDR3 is CASSFGRYKAGGDTQYF. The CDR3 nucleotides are TGTGCCAGCAGTTTTGGAAGGTACAAGGCTGGAGGGGATACGCAGTATTTT.

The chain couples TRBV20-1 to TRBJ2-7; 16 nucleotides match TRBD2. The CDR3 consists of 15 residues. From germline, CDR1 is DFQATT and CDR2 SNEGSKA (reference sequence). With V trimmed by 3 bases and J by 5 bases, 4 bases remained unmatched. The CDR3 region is CSARGTSGGAHEQYF. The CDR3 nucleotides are TGCAGTGCTAGGGGGACTAGCGGGGGGGCACACGAGCAGTACTTC.

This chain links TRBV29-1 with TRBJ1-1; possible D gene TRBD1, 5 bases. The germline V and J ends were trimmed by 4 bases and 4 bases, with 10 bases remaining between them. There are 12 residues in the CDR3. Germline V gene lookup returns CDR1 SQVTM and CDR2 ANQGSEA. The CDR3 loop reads CSVAWGGTEAFF. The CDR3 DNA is TGCAGCGTTGCGTGGGGGGGCACTGAAGCTTTCTTT.

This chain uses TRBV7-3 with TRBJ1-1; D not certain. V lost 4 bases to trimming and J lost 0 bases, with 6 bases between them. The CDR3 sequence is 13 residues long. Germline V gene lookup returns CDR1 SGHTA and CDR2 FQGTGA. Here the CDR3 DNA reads TGTGCCAGCAGCTCAACATTGAACACTGAAGCTTTCTTT. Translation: CASSSTLNTEAFF.

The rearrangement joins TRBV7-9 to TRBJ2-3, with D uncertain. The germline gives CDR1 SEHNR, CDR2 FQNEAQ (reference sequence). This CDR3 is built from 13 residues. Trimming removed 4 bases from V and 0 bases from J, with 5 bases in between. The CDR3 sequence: CASSSDSTDTQYF. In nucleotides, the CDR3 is TGTGCCAGCAGCTCGGACAGCACAGATACGCAGTATTTT.

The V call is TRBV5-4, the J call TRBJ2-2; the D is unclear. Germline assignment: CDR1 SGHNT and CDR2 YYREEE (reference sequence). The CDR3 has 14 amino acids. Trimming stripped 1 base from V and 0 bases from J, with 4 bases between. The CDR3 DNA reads TGTGCCAGCAGCTTGCGATCGAACACCGGGGAGCTGTTTTTT. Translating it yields CASSLRSNTGELFF. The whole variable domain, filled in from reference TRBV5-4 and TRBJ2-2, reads ETGVTQSPTHLIKTRGQQVTLRCSSQSGHNTVSWYQQALGQGPQFIFQYYREEENGRGNFPPRFSGLQFPNYSSELNVNALELDDSALYLCASSLRSNTGELFFGEGSRLTVL.

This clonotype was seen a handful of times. CDR3 protein: CASSATGGIGYTF. In DNA, the CDR3 is TGTGCCAGCAGCGCGACAGGGGGCATAGGCTACACCTTC. The chain employs TRBV9 and TRBJ1-2; 10 nucleotides match TRBD1. The V and J ends lost 3 bases and 8 bases, in that order; junction bases with no gene match: 4. The CDR3 is 13 residues long. Looked up from germline, CDR1 is SGDLS and CDR2 is YYNGEE. The complete variable domain, with remaining parts taken from reference TRBV9 and TRBJ1-2, reads DSGVTQTPKHLITATGQRVTLRCSPRSGDLSVYWYQQSLDQGLQFLIQYYNGEERAKGNILERFSAQQFPDLHSELNLSSLELGDSALYFCASSATGGIGYTFGSGTRLTVV.

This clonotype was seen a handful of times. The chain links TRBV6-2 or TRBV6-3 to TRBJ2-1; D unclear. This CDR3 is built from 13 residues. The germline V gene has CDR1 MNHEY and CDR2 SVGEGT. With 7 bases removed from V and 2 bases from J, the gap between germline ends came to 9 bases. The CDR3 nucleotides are TGTGCCAGCACCGTAGGGACCTACAATGAGCAGTTCTTC. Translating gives CASTVGTYNEQFF.

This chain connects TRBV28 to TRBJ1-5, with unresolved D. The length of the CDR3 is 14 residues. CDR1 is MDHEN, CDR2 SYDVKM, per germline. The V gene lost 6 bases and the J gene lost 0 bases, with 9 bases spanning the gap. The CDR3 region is CASSYPTSNQPQHF. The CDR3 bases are TGTGCCAGCAGCTACCCTACTAGCAATCAGCCCCAGCATTTT. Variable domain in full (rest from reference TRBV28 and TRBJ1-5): DVKVTQSSRYLVKRTGEKVFLECVQDMDHENMFWYRQDPGLGLRLIYFSYDVKMKEKGDIPEGYSVSREKKERFSLILESASTNQTSMYLCASSYPTSNQPQHFGDGTRLSIL.

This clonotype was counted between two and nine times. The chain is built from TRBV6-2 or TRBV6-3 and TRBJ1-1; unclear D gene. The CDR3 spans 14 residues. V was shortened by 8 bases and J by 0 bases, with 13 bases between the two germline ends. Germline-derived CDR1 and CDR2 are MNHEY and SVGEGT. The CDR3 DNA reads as TGTGCCAGCGGCGATCTCAGGCTGAACACTGAAGCTTTCTTT. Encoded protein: CASGDLRLNTEAFF.

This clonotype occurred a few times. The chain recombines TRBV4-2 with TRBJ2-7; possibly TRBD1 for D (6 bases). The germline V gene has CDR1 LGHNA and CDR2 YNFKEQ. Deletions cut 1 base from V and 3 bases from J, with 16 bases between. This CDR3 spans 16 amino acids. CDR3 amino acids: CASSQGSGKGGYEQYF. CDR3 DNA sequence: TGTGCCAGCAGCCAAGGGTCGGGCAAAGGGGGCTACGAGCAGTACTTC.

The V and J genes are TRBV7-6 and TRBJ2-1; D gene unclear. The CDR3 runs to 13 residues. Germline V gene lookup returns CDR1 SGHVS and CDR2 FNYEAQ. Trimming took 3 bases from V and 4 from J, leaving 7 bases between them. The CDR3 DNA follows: TGTGCCAGCAGCTTCTCAGGTTACAATGAGCAGTTCTTC. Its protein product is CASSFSGYNEQFF.

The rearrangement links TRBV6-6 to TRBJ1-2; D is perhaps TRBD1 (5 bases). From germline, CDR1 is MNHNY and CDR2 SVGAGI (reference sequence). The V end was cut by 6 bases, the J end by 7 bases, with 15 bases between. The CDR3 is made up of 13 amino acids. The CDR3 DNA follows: TGTGCCAGCAGCCTAGCAGGGTACCTTGGCTACACCTTC. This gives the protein CASSLAGYLGYTF.

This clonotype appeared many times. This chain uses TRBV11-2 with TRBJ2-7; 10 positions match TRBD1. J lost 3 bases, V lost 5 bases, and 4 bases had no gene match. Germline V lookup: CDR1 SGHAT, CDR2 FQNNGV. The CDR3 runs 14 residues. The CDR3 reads CASSRDRGFYEQYF. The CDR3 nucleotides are TGTGCCAGCAGCCGGGACAGGGGTTTCTACGAGCAGTACTTC.

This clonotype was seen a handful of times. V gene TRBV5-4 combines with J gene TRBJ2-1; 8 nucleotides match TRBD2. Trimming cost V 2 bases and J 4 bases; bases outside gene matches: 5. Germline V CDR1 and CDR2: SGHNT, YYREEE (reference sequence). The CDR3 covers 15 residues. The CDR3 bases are TGTGCCAGCAGCTTCAAGCGGGAGATGTACAATGAGCAGTTCTTC. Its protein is CASSFKREMYNEQFF.